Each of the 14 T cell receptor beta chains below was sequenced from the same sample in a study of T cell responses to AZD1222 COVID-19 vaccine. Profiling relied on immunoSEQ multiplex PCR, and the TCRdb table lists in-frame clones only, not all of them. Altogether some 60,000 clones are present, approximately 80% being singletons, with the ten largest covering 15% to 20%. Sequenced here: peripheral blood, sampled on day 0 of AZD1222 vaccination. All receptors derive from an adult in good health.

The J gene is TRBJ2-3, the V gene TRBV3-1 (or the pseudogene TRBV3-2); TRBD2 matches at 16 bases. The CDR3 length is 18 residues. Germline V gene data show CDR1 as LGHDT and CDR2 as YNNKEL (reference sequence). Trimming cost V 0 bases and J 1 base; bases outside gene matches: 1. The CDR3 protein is CASSQEGLAGGGTDTQYF. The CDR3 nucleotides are TGTGCCAGCAGCCAAGAGGGACTAGCGGGAGGGGGCACAGATACGCAGTATTTT.

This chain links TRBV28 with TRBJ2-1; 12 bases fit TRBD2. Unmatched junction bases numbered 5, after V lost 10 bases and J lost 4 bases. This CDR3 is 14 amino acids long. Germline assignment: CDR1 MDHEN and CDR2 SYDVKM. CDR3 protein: CATLGTSGYNEQFF. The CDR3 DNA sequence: TGTGCCACCCTCGGGACTAGCGGGTACAATGAGCAGTTCTTC.

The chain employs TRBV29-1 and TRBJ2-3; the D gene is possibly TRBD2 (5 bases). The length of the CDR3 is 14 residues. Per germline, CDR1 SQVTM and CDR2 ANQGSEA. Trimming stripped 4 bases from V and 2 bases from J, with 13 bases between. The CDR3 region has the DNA TGCAGCGTTGCCGGGAACAGTATCACAGATACGCAGTATTTT. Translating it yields CSVAGNSITDTQYF.

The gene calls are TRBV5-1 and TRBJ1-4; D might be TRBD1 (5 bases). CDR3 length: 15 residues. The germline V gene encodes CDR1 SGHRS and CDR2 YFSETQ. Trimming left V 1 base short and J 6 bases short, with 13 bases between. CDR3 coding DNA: TGCGCCAGCAGCTTGCTTGGGGGGAGAGATGAAAAACTGTTTTTT. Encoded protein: CASSLLGGRDEKLFF.

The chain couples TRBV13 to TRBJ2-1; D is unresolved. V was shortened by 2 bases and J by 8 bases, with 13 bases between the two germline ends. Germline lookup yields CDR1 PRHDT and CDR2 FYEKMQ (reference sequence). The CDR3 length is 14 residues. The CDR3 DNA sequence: TGTGCCAGCAGCTTATTACAAGGTTCGGATGAGCAGTTCTTC. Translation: CASSLLQGSDEQFF.

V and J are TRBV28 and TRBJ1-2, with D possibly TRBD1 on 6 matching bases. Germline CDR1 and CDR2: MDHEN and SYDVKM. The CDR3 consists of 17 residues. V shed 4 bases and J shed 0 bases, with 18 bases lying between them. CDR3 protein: CASSSIGGDYTNYGYTF. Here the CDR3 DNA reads TGTGCCAGCAGTTCTATAGGGGGGGACTATACTAACTATGGCTACACCTTC.

Here the CDR3 reads CASSLQTHYGYTF. Written as DNA, the CDR3 is TGTGCCAGCAGTTTACAGACCCACTATGGCTACACCTTC. This chain links TRBV28 with TRBJ1-2; D is unresolved. V was trimmed by 2 bases and J by 3 bases, leaving 7 bases between them. The CDR3 has 13 residues. The germline CDR1 and CDR2 sequences are MDHEN and SYDVKM.

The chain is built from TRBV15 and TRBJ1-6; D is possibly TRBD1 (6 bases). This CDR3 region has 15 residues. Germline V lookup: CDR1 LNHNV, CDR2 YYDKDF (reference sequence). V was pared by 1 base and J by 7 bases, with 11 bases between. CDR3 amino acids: CATSRVEGQNSPLHF. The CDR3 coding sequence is TGTGCCACCAGCAGAGTAGAAGGACAGAATTCACCCCTCCACTTT.

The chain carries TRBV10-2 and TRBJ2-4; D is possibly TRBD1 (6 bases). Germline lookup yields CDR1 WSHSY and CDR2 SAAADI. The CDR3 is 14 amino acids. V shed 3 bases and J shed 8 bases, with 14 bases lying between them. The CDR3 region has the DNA TGCGCCAGCAGTGATCTTTTCAGGGGAGACATTCAGTACTTC. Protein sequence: CASSDLFRGDIQYF.

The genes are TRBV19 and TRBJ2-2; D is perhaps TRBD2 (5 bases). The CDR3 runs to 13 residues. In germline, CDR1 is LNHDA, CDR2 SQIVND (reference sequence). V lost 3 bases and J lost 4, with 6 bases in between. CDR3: CASSIGVTGELFF. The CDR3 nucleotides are TGTGCCAGTAGTATCGGGGTCACCGGGGAGCTGTTTTTT.

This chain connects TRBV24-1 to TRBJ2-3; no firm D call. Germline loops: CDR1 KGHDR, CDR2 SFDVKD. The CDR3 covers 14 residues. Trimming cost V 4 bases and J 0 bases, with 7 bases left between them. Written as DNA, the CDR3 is TGTGCCACCAGTGAACAGCCTAGCACAGATACGCAGTATTTT. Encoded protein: CATSEQPSTDTQYF.

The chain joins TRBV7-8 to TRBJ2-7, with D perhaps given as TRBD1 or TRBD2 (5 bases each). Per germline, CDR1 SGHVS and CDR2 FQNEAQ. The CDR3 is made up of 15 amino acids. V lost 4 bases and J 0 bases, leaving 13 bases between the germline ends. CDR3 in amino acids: CASSSRDGSSYEQYF. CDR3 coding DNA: TGTGCCAGCAGCTCGAGGGACGGAAGCTCCTACGAGCAGTACTTC.

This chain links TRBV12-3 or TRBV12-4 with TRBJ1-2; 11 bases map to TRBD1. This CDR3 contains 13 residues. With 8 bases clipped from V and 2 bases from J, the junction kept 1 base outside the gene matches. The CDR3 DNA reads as TGTGCCAGCGGGACAGGGGGAAACTATGGCTACACCTTC. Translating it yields CASGTGGNYGYTF.

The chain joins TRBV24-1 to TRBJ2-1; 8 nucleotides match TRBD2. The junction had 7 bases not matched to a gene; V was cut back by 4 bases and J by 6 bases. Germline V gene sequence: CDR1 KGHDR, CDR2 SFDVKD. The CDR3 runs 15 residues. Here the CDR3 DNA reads TGTGCCACCAGTGACCCCGGGGGGGCCGGCAATGAGCAGTTCTTC. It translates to CATSDPGGAGNEQFF.